These 32 T cell receptor beta chains came from one sample sequenced in a study of Ad26.COV2.S vaccination and SARS-CoV-2 variants (dated by TCRdb to the early 2020s). This specimen's treatment or condition label, per the study, means: around 19 received Ad26.COV2.S at low or high dose, single or two shots; about 5 received placebo; per-sample allocation not given. Repertoires of vaccine and placebo recipients were sequenced from samples collected on day 63 after the first injection. Receptor amplification or capture employed the immunoSEQ multiplex PCR assay. This is the immuneACCESS table as TCRdb keeps it, with only in-frame sequences that have V and J called. A part of the clones is gone; compared with another copy, unresolved V genes explain less than half, and the rest is unexplained. The sample profile shows hundreds of thousands of clones; approximately 90% of them were found once. The top ten clonotypes cover about 5% of the sample.

The sample consisted of peripheral blood, taken in a trial of Ad26.COV2.S vaccine versus placebo. Receptors originate from a person between 18 and 59 years old who received the Ad26.COV2.S COVID-19 vaccine or a placebo.

The V call is TRBV5-1, the J call TRBJ1-2, with a possible D match to TRBD1 (5 bases). Germline V gene lookup returns CDR1 SGHRS and CDR2 YFSETQ. V lost 8 bases, J lost 4 bases, and 15 bases lay in between. This CDR3 comprises 13 residues. CDR3 residues: CASRPEGTYGYTF. CDR3 in DNA: TGCGCCAGTAGACCCGAGGGGACCTATGGCTACACCTTC. Looking up the rest from reference TRBV5-1 and TRBJ1-2 gives the full variable domain: KAGVTQTPRYLIKTRGQQVTLSCSPISGHRSVSWYQQTPGQGLQFLFEYFSETQRNKGNFPGRFSGRQFSNSRSEMNVSTLELGDSALYLCASRPEGTYGYTFGSGTRLTVV.

This chain joins TRBV6-5 and TRBJ1-1; 7 bases line up with TRBD1. This CDR3 spans 14 amino acids. Germline V gene sequence: CDR1 MNHEY, CDR2 SVGAGI. Trimming removed 6 bases from V and 2 bases from J; junction bases left unmatched: 6. CDR3 bases: TGTGCCAGCAGGGAGGGACAGATAAACACTGAAGCTTTCTTT. Its translation is CASREGQINTEAFF.

This sequence joins TRBV2 and TRBJ2-2; no reliable D call. Germline CDR1 and CDR2: SNHLY and FYNNEI. With 8 bases removed from V and 4 bases from J, the gap between germline ends came to 11 bases. The length of the CDR3 is 13 residues. The CDR3 DNA reads as TGTGCCAGCGTTACGGGCGTCACCGGGGAGCTGTTTTTT. Translation: CASVTGVTGELFF.

The J gene is TRBJ1-5, the V gene TRBV6-1; D gene ambiguous. Trimming stripped 3 bases from V and 7 bases from J, with 10 bases between. The CDR3 length is 13 residues. Germline V lookup: CDR1 MNHNS, CDR2 SASEGT. CDR3 nucleotide sequence: TGTGCCAGCAGTGAGTCAGTCAGACAGCCCCAGCATTTT. Encoded protein: CASSESVRQPQHF.

The V and J genes are TRBV6-5 and TRBJ1-5; D is ambiguous. V was cut by 7 bases and J by 4 bases, with 14 bases left in between. Germline CDR1 MNHEY, CDR2 SVGAGI. The CDR3 consists of 14 residues. CDR3 nucleotides: TGTGCCAGCACCTATAGAGTCCAAAATCAGCCCCAGCATTTT. Residues: CASTYRVQNQPQHF.

In nucleotides, the CDR3 is TGTGCCAGCAGGGACGGACAGTTGCTGTGGAGTGAGCAGTTCTTC. Translation gives CASRDGQLLWSEQFF. The chain recombines TRBV28 with TRBJ2-1; the D gene is possibly TRBD1 (6 bases). This CDR3 is 15 amino acids long. V shed 6 bases and J shed 9 bases, with 21 bases lying between them. Germline CDR1 is MDHEN and CDR2 is SYDVKM.

The V gene is TRBV20-1, the J gene TRBJ2-3; TRBD2 matches at 8 bases. Germline lookup yields CDR1 DFQATT and CDR2 SNEGSKA (reference sequence). The CDR3 runs to 14 residues. V was pared by 3 bases and J by 4 bases, with 6 bases of the junction left unmatched. The CDR3 region has the DNA TGCAGTGCTAGTACAAGCGGGGGCGCAGATACGCAGTATTTT. It is translated as CSASTSGGADTQYF.

The rearrangement uses TRBV6-2 or TRBV6-3 and TRBJ1-2; 7 positions agree with TRBD1. Germline CDR1 and CDR2: MNHEY and SVGEGT. The CDR3 has 15 amino acids. The junction had 12 bases not matched to a gene; V was cut back by 4 bases and J by 7 bases. CDR3 DNA sequence: TGTGCCAGCAGTTTAGATTTTCGGGACAGATTTGGCTACACCTTC. As protein: CASSLDFRDRFGYTF.

This rearrangement joins TRBV28 to TRBJ1-5, with TRBD1 identical over 7 bases. The CDR3 covers 15 residues. Germline V gene lookup returns CDR1 MDHEN and CDR2 SYDVKM. V lost 8 bases and J lost 2; bases outside the gene matches: 9. CDR3 in amino acids: CASLQGDRGNQPQHF. Here the CDR3 DNA reads TGTGCCAGCCTTCAGGGGGATAGGGGCAATCAGCCCCAGCATTTT.

V gene TRBV4-3 combines with J gene TRBJ1-1; no reliable D call. Germline V gives CDR1 LGHNA, CDR2 YSLEER. The V gene lost 0 bases and the J gene lost 6 bases, with 8 bases spanning the gap. CDR3 length: 13 amino acids. The CDR3 DNA follows: TGCGCCAGCAGCCAAGAAGGCGCCGCTGAAGCTTTCTTT. Amino acids: CASSQEGAAEAFF.

V usage is TRBV6-2 or TRBV6-3 and J usage is TRBJ2-3; D is unclear. This CDR3 contains 17 residues. Germline V gene sequence: CDR1 MNHEY, CDR2 SVGEGT. Trimming pared 4 bases from V and 6 bases from J, leaving 23 bases between. This chain's CDR3 is CASSFSNPDGFDDTQYF. Here the CDR3 DNA reads TGTGCCAGCAGTTTTTCAAACCCGGACGGCTTTGACGATACGCAGTATTTT.

The gene calls are TRBV5-1 and TRBJ1-2, with D possibly being TRBD1 (5 bases). This CDR3 has 15 residues. Germline assignment: CDR1 SGHRS and CDR2 YFSETQ. V gave up 0 bases and J gave up 6 bases, with 15 bases separating them. The CDR3 bases are TGCGCCAGCAGCTTGGCCGTCCAGGGACGGGATGGCTACACCTTC. Translated, it gives CASSLAVQGRDGYTF.

V gene TRBV9 combines with J gene TRBJ2-3; D unresolved. The V gene lost 0 bases and the J gene lost 1 base, with 9 bases spanning the gap. In germline, CDR1 is SGDLS, CDR2 YYNGEE. CDR3 length: 15 residues. The CDR3 DNA reads TGTGCCAGCAGCGTAGCGGGTAGGGGCACAGATACGCAGTATTTT. Translation: CASSVAGRGTDTQYF.

The CDR3 here is CASSSTGTANYGYTF. CDR3 DNA sequence: TGTGCCAGCAGCTCAACTGGGACAGCTAACTATGGCTACACCTTC. The gene calls are TRBV7-9 and TRBJ1-2; 7 bases agree with TRBD1. CDR1 is SEHNR, CDR2 FQNEAQ, per germline (reference sequence). V shed 4 bases and J 0 bases; nucleotides not matched to a gene: 5. The CDR3 has 15 amino acids.

This chain joins TRBV4-3 and TRBJ2-2; 11 nucleotides align to TRBD2. This CDR3 contains 18 residues. Germline trimming cut 0 bases from V and 7 bases from J; bases unmatched to any gene: 10. In germline, CDR1 is LGHNA, CDR2 YSLEER. The CDR3 sequence: CASSQDRASGGRGGELFF. CDR3 bases: TGCGCCAGCAGCCAAGATAGGGCTAGCGGGGGGAGGGGCGGGGAGCTGTTTTTT.

The chain employs TRBV5-1 and TRBJ2-7, with D perhaps TRBD1 (5 bases). With 0 bases removed from V and 6 bases from J, the gap between germline ends came to 13 bases. The germline CDR1 and CDR2 sequences are SGHRS and YFSETQ. CDR3 length: 14 residues. The CDR3 nucleotides are TGCGCCAGCAGCTTGGATCAGGGAAAAGCCGAGCAGTACTTC. This codes for CASSLDQGKAEQYF.

This sequence joins TRBV7-9 and TRBJ2-3; tentatively, D is TRBD1 (6 bases). Germline V gene sequence: CDR1 SEHNR, CDR2 FQNEAQ (reference sequence). Trimming pared 5 bases from V and 2 bases from J, leaving 14 bases between. This CDR3 is 15 amino acids long. CDR3 region: CASSAQGGITDTQYF. In nucleotides, the CDR3 is TGTGCCAGCAGCGCACAAGGGGGAATCACAGATACGCAGTATTTT.

This chain connects TRBV19 to TRBJ2-2; D is perhaps TRBD2 (6 bases). The CDR3 is made up of 16 amino acids. V shed 7 bases and J shed 5 bases, with 20 bases lying between them. Germline V gene sequence: CDR1 LNHDA, CDR2 SQIVND (reference sequence). CDR3 DNA: TGTGCCAGTACCCCACCGGGACTCCCGGGGACCGGGGAGCTGTTTTTT. This sequence encodes CASTPPGLPGTGELFF.

V usage is TRBV6-1 and J usage is TRBJ1-1; weak D call: TRBD1 (5 bases). Trimming left V 3 bases short and J 1 base short, with 9 bases between. The CDR3 extends over 14 amino acids. Germline assignment: CDR1 MNHNS and CDR2 SASEGT. The CDR3 nucleotides are TGTGCCAGCAGTGAGGGTACAGGGAACACTGAAGCTTTCTTT. The encoded protein is CASSEGTGNTEAFF.

V is TRBV28 and J is TRBJ1-5; no definite D call. This CDR3 comprises 16 residues. Trimming removed 7 bases from V and 0 bases from J, with 16 bases in between. Germline loops: CDR1 MDHEN, CDR2 SYDVKM. CDR3 DNA sequence: TGTGCCAGCATCCCAGGAGAAAGGGTTAGCAATCAGCCCCAGCATTTT. Protein: CASIPGERVSNQPQHF.

The J gene is TRBJ2-7, the V gene TRBV12-5; tentatively, D is TRBD1 (5 bases). V was clipped by 6 bases and J by 3 bases, with 9 bases between them. CDR1 is LGHNT, CDR2 FRNRAP, per germline. This CDR3 is built from 12 residues. The CDR3 spells CASGLDNYEQYF. CDR3 sequence (DNA): TGTGCTAGTGGCCTGGACAACTACGAGCAGTACTTC.

The chain links TRBV4-3 to TRBJ1-1; TRBD1 matches 9 bases. This CDR3 is 16 amino acids long. Germline loops: CDR1 LGHNA, CDR2 YSLEER. Trimming removed 4 bases from V and 3 bases from J; junction bases left unmatched: 9. The CDR3 DNA sequence: TGCGCCAGCAGCCTTGGACAGGGGAGGGGCGACACTGAAGCTTTCTTT. It is translated as CASSLGQGRGDTEAFF.

The chain uses TRBV5-4 and TRBJ2-2; D possibly corresponds to TRBD2 (6 bases). Germline CDR1 SGHNT, CDR2 YYREEE (reference sequence). Deletions cut 0 bases from V and 6 bases from J, with 15 bases between. The CDR3 has 16 amino acids. The CDR3 sequence: CASSLDRTISAGELFF. The CDR3 DNA sequence: TGTGCCAGCAGCTTGGATAGGACTATCAGCGCCGGGGAGCTGTTTTTT.

The chain has TRBV4-1 and TRBJ1-1; the match to TRBD1 covers 8 bases. The CDR3 loop spans 15 amino acids. The germline gives CDR1 MGHRA, CDR2 YSYEKL. V shed 1 base, J shed 0 bases, and the junction held 1 base outside the gene matches. The CDR3 spells CASSQGQGLNTEAFF. Written as DNA, the CDR3 is TGCGCCAGCAGCCAAGGACAGGGGCTGAACACTGAAGCTTTCTTT.

The chain couples TRBV6-2 or TRBV6-3 to TRBJ1-6, with 10 bases fitting TRBD1. Germline V gene lookup returns CDR1 MNHEY and CDR2 SVGEGT. The V segment lost 5 bases and the J segment 10 bases; nucleotides outside the gene matches: 8. CDR3 length: 15 residues. CDR3 DNA: TGTGCCAGCAGTCGACAGGGGGCACAACGGTCACCCCTCCACTTT. It encodes CASSRQGAQRSPLHF.

The rearrangement links TRBV6-5 to TRBJ1-6, with D unresolved. Germline V gene sequence: CDR1 MNHEY, CDR2 SVGAGI. The CDR3 consists of 13 residues. Trimming removed 0 bases from V and 6 bases from J, with 3 bases in between. CDR3 amino acids: CASSYSVNSPLHF. The CDR3 nucleotides are TGTGCCAGCAGTTACTCGGTTAATTCACCCCTCCACTTT.

This chain joins TRBV28 and TRBJ1-5; D is uncertain. Germline V lookup: CDR1 MDHEN, CDR2 SYDVKM. The CDR3 totals 16 residues. Trimming removed 3 bases from V and 4 bases from J, with 16 bases in between. The CDR3 region is CASSFIIQSTNQPQHF. Here the CDR3 DNA reads TGTGCCAGCAGTTTTATCATACAGTCAACTAATCAGCCCCAGCATTTT.

The chain employs TRBV6-1 and TRBJ2-7, with a weak D call TRBD1 (6 bases). CDR1 is MNHNS, CDR2 SASEGT, per germline. Trimming removed 2 bases at V and 6 bases at J, with 11 bases between. The CDR3 extends over 13 amino acids. CDR3 loop: CASSESYRAEQYF. The CDR3 DNA follows: TGTGCCAGCAGTGAATCGTACAGGGCCGAGCAGTACTTC.

V usage is TRBV6-1 and J usage is TRBJ2-3; no reliable D call. This CDR3 has 16 amino acids. The V gene's germline CDR1 is MNHNS and CDR2 SASEGT. Deletions cut 1 base from V and 2 bases from J, with 13 bases between. The CDR3 here is CASSEGMVPNTDTQYF. The CDR3 region has the DNA TGTGCCAGCAGTGAAGGGATGGTCCCAAACACAGATACGCAGTATTTT.

The rearrangement uses TRBV5-8 and TRBJ2-3, with D hard to call. Trimming shortened V by 2 bases and J by 4 bases, and 8 bases separated the two germline ends. The CDR3 sequence is 13 residues long. Germline-derived CDR1 and CDR2 are SGHTS and YDEGEE. CDR3 in DNA: TGTGCCAGCAGCTTCAAAGCGTCAGATACGCAGTATTTT. Encoded protein: CASSFKASDTQYF.

The chain combines TRBV30 with TRBJ1-2; a possible D gene is TRBD1 (6 bases). V was clipped by 3 bases and J by 8 bases, with 13 bases between them. The CDR3 extends over 12 amino acids. CDR1 and CDR2 from the germline V gene are GTSNPN and SVGIG (reference sequence). The CDR3: CAWRFTGRGYTF. The DNA of the CDR3 is TGTGCCTGGAGGTTTACAGGGAGAGGCTACACCTTC.

The chain uses TRBV7-2 and TRBJ2-3; D is perhaps TRBD1 or TRBD2 (6 bases each). Per the germline V gene, CDR1 is SGHTA and CDR2 is FQGNSA. V was pared by 5 bases and J by 3 bases, with 15 bases between. The CDR3 consists of 15 residues. The DNA of the CDR3 is TGTGCCAGCAGCACACAGGGACTTGGGACAGATACGCAGTATTTT. Amino acid sequence: CASSTQGLGTDTQYF.